These 3 T cell receptor beta chains originate from one sample sequenced in a study of technical replicates of blood from a handful of donors. The data were produced by immunoSEQ multiplex PCR, yet TCRdb's version contains in-frame clones alone and is incomplete. The sample holds 55,000 to 75,000 clones, approximately 83% seen once. The sequenced sample was PBMCs. The receptors shown here come from a human donor in good health. Some clones in this sample may be carry-over from other donors' samples.

V gene TRBV4-1 combines with J gene TRBJ2-7, with TRBD1 identical over 7 bases. V was pared by 5 bases and J by 0 bases, with 16 bases of the junction left unmatched. This CDR3 spans 18 amino acids. Germline assignment: CDR1 MGHRA and CDR2 YSYEKL. The CDR3 protein is CASSNGLRSGTASYEQYF. In DNA form, the CDR3 reads TGCGCCAGCAGCAACGGTCTCCGGTCGGGGACAGCCTCCTACGAGCAGTACTTC.

The chain has TRBV5-5 and TRBJ1-5; D ambiguous. CDR1 is SGHKS and CDR2 is YYEKEE in the germline V gene (reference sequence). This CDR3 comprises 17 residues. V was shortened by 0 bases and J by 3 bases, with 16 bases between the two germline ends. The CDR3 DNA reads as TGTGCCAGCAGCTTGGCCGGGGTCCCTTTCTTCAATCAGCCCCAGCATTTT. Translation: CASSLAGVPFFNQPQHF.

CDR3: CASSEHINQPQHF. The CDR3 DNA sequence: TGTGCCAGCAGTGAACACATCAATCAGCCCCAGCATTTT. The rearrangement links TRBV6-4 to TRBJ1-5, with unresolved D. The CDR3 runs 13 residues. V lost 3 bases, J lost 3 bases, and 6 bases lay in between. CDR1 MRHNA and CDR2 SNTAGT come from the germline V gene.